This is a list of T cell receptor beta chains from one sample in a study of patients and donors after allogeneic stem cell transplantation. TCRdb fed the RT-PCR reads into MiXCR, producing one record per CDR3 protein. The sample records about 89,000 distinct CDR3 sequences, about 48% being singletons. The sample taken for sequencing was blood, either unsorted or a sorted T cell fraction (not recorded which). Every receptor here comes from a human donor who was either an allogeneic HSCT recipient or a stem cell or donor lymphocyte infusion donor (not recorded which). It is not recorded whose cells these are; they may come from a transplant donor. The CDR3 runs from the conserved cysteine through the conserved F or W. The D gene is left open where the match is weak. Some rows have no size entry. The others give once, few or many, or a class for an expanded clone.

TRBJ1-1	TRBV5-1	.	.	CASSFLGPPNTEAFF	TGCGCCAGCAGCTTCTTGGGGCCCCCGAACACTGAAGCTTTCTTT
TRBJ2-7	TRBV5-1	.	once	CASSLFDSSYEQYF	TGCGCCAGCAGCTTGTTTGACAGCTCCTACGAGCAGTACTTC
TRBJ1-2	TRBV12-3/TRBV12-4	.	few	CASSFTGTIYGYTF	TGTGCCAGCAGTTTCACCGGGACCATCTATGGCTACACCTTC
TRBJ1-2	TRBV7-9	TRBD1	few	CASSPYDGTVYGYTF	TGTGCCAGCAGCCCCTATGATGGGACAGTCTATGGCTACACCTTC
TRBJ2-2	TRBV5-1	TRBD2	.	CASSAGTSGTGELFF	TGCGCCAGCAGTGCCGGGACTAGCGGGACCGGGGAGCTGTTTTTT
TRBJ1-1	TRBV3-1	.	few	CASSHPGRGNTEAFF	TGTGCCAGCAGCCACCCCGGACGGGGGAACACTGAAGCTTTCTTT
TRBJ1-5	TRBV4-3	.	few	CASSQENSNQPQHF	TGCGCCAGCAGCCAAGAGAACAGCAATCAGCCCCAGCATTTT
TRBJ2-7	TRBV28	.	.	CATGGGPYEQYF	TGTGCCACTGGGGGGGGCCCCTACGAGCAGTACTTC
TRBJ1-1	TRBV20-1	.	few	CSAMKGRHTEAFF	TGCAGTGCTATGAAAGGGAGGCACACTGAAGCTTTCTTT
TRBJ1-1	TRBV12-3/TRBV12-4	.	few	CASSLTSEAFF	TGTGCCAGCAGTTTGACATCTGAAGCTTTCTTT
TRBJ1-6	TRBV5-1	.	few	CASSSGSTESPLHF	TGCGCCAGCAGCTCCGGGAGTACCGAATCACCCCTCCACTTT
TRBJ1-6	TRBV2	.	few	CASMTLPILGDYNSPLHF	TGTGCCAGCATGACCCTCCCCATCCTAGGGGATTATAATTCACCCCTCCACTTT
TRBJ1-4	TRBV7-2	.	.	CASSSPRKDEKLFF	TGTGCCAGCAGCTCGCCCCGGAAAGACGAAAAACTGTTTTTT
TRBJ1-1	TRBV6-5	TRBD1	.	CASSYSRTGNTEAFF	TGTGCCAGCAGTTACTCGAGGACAGGCAACACTGAAGCTTTCTTT
TRBJ1-1	TRBV28	.	.	CASRGRRGEAFF	TGTGCCAGCAGGGGACGAAGGGGCGAAGCTTTCTTT
TRBJ2-1	TRBV24-1	.	.	CATIGDLGDEQFF	TGTGCCACCATAGGCGACCTGGGCGATGAGCAGTTCTTC
TRBJ2-7	TRBV28	.	.	CATQDSLSYEQYF	TGTGCCACCCAGGACAGCCTCTCCTACGAGCAGTACTTC
TRBJ1-1	TRBV4-3	TRBD1	.	CASSRTGYAEAFF	TGCGCCAGCAGCAGGACAGGGTACGCTGAAGCTTTCTTT
TRBJ1-5	TRBV28	.	few	CASSLASGEREPQHF	TGTGCCAGCAGTTTAGCCTCAGGGGAGAGAGAGCCCCAGCATTTT
TRBJ1-5	TRBV6-2/TRBV6-3	.	few	CASGDGAQPQHF	TGTGCCAGCGGTGACGGGGCCCAGCCCCAGCATTTT
TRBJ1-5	TRBV21-1	.	.	CASNKLPGEVEPQHF	TGTGCCAGTAATAAATTACCAGGGGAGGTCGAGCCCCAGCATTTT
TRBJ2-3	TRBV7-9	TRBD2	.	CASSTGLAGATDTQYF	TGTGCCAGCAGCACGGGACTAGCGGGAGCAACAGATACGCAGTATTTT
TRBJ1-2	TRBV13	.	.	CASSLRAGSNYGYTF	TGTGCCAGCAGCTTACGGGCCGGATCTAACTATGGCTACACCTTC
TRBJ1-5	TRBV4-3	.	few	CASSQDRGGGQPQHF	TGCGCCAGCAGCCAAGATCGCGGGGGCGGTCAGCCCCAGCATTTT
TRBJ1-2	TRBV12-3/TRBV12-4	.	few	CASSPSAGIDLYGYTF	TGTGCCAGCAGTCCCTCGGCAGGGATCGACCTTTATGGCTACACCTTC
TRBJ1-5	TRBV12-3/TRBV12-4	.	.	CASRAHREGGQPQHF	TGTGCCAGCAGAGCCCACAGGGAAGGGGGTCAGCCCCAGCATTTT
TRBJ1-1	TRBV12-3/TRBV12-4	.	few	CASRMNTEAFF	TGTGCCAGCAGGATGAACACTGAAGCTTTCTTT
TRBJ2-3	TRBV7-2	TRBD2	.	CASTTPPASGNHASTDTQYF	TGTGCCAGCACCACCCCTCCGGCTAGCGGAAACCACGCGAGCACAGATACGCAGTATTTT
TRBJ1-6	TRBV11-2	TRBD1	.	CASSLVDRGINSPLHF	TGTGCCAGCAGCTTAGTGGACAGGGGGATTAATTCACCCCTCCACTTT
TRBJ1-1	TRBV6-6	.	.	CASSYEGVAFF	TGTGCCAGCAGTTACGAGGGTGTGGCTTTCTTT
TRBJ1-3	TRBV5-1	.	few	CASSLEGSGNTIYF	TGCGCCAGCAGCTTGGAGGGATCTGGAAACACCATATATTTT
TRBJ2-3	TRBV2	.	.	CASRRSEPSTDTQYF	TGTGCCAGCAGACGGAGTGAGCCTAGCACAGATACGCAGTATTTT
TRBJ2-4	TRBV7-2	.	.	CASSLVAVGGSGNIQYF	TGTGCCAGCAGCTTAGTAGCTGTCGGGGGTTCTGGAAACATTCAGTACTTC
TRBJ1-2	TRBV12-3/TRBV12-4	.	.	CASSLLRLSGYTF	TGTGCCAGCAGTTTACTCAGACTATCTGGCTACACCTTC
TRBJ1-5	TRBV12-3/TRBV12-4	.	.	CASSPRGNSNQPQHF	TGTGCCAGCAGTCCCCGGGGGAATAGCAATCAGCCCCAGCATTTT
TRBJ1-2	TRBV5-1	.	.	CASSLTQGAYGYTF	TGCGCCAGCAGCTTGACACAGGGCGCCTATGGCTACACCTTC
TRBJ2-1	TRBV7-3	.	.	CASSTRGGSYNEQFF	TGTGCCAGCAGCACCAGGGGAGGCTCCTACAATGAGCAGTTCTTC
TRBJ2-7	TRBV29-1	.	.	CSVASVSGQYF	TGCAGCGTTGCTTCCGTGTCGGGGCAGTACTTC
TRBJ1-4	TRBV7-2	TRBD1	few	CASTKQGARLFF	TGTGCCAGCACTAAGCAGGGGGCACGACTGTTTTTT
TRBJ1-1	TRBV29-1	.	.	CSVENRGSKNTEAFF	TGCAGCGTTGAAAACCGGGGCTCGAAGAACACTGAAGCTTTCTTT